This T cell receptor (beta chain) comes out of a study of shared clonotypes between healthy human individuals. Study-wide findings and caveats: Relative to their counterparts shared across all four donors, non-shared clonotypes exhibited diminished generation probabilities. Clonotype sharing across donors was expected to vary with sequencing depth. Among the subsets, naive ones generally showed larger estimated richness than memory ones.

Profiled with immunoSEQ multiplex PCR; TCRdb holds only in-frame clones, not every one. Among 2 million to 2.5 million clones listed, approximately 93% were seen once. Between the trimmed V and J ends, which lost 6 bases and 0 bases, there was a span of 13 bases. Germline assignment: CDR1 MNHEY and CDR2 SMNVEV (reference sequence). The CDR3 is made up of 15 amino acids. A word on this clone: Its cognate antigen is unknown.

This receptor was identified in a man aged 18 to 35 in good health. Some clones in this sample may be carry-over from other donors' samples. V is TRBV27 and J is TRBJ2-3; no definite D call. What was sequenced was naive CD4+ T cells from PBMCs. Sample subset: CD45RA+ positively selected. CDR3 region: CASRLLAASTDTQYF. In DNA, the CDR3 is TGTGCCAGCAGACTCCTCGCGGCTAGCACAGATACGCAGTATTTT.